Below, 14 T cell receptor beta chains from the same sample are listed, as sequenced in a study of T cells after somatic rescue of genetic block. Assay: immunoSEQ multiplex PCR; the TCRdb copy retains only in-frame clones and omits some. Of about 72,000 clones listed, approximately 91% are singletons. Sequencing input: peripheral blood mononuclear cells (PBMCs). These receptors all come from a man aged 25-40 years.

The chain combines TRBV9 with TRBJ2-1; D is undetermined. Germline V gene sequence: CDR1 SGDLS, CDR2 YYNGEE. This CDR3 has 13 residues. V was trimmed by 0 bases and J by 5 bases, leaving 6 bases between them. The CDR3 DNA reads TGTGCCAGCAGCGTAGCAGAAAACAATGAGCAGTTCTTC. Its translation: CASSVAENNEQFF.

The chain carries TRBV7-6 and TRBJ1-4, with 8 bases lining up with TRBD1. The length of the CDR3 is 14 residues. The V segment lost 4 bases and the J segment 11 bases; nucleotides outside the gene matches: 9. Germline V gene sequence: CDR1 SGHVS, CDR2 FNYEAQ. CDR3 protein: CASSWTGRGMKLFF. As DNA, the CDR3 is TGTGCCAGCAGCTGGACAGGGCGCGGTATGAAACTGTTTTTT.

This rearrangement joins TRBV30 to TRBJ2-1, with a weak D call TRBD1 (6 bases). This CDR3 is 14 amino acids long. The germline CDR1 and CDR2 sequences are GTSNPN and SVGIG (reference sequence). V was clipped by 7 bases and J by 0 bases, with 13 bases between them. CDR3: CAFPARGSYNEQFF. As DNA, the CDR3 is TGTGCCTTCCCCGCCAGGGGCTCCTACAATGAGCAGTTCTTC. The entire variable domain, with the rest obtained from reference TRBV30 and TRBJ2-1, is as follows: SQTIHQWPATLVQPVGSPLSLECTVEGTSNPNLYWYRQAAGRGLQLLFYSVGIGQISSEVPQNLSASRPQDRQFILSSKKLLLSDSGFYLCAFPARGSYNEQFFGPGTRLTVL.

The chain links TRBV19 to TRBJ1-2, with D hard to call. Germline CDR1 reads LNHDA; CDR2 reads SQIVND (reference sequence). Trimming left V 6 bases short and J 0 bases short, with 8 bases between. There are 13 residues in the CDR3. CDR3 sequence reads: CASSPYANYGYTF. The CDR3 DNA sequence: TGTGCCAGTAGCCCTTACGCTAACTATGGCTACACCTTC.

The rearrangement links TRBV9 to TRBJ1-3; unclear D gene. This CDR3 region has 14 residues. The germline V gene encodes CDR1 SGDLS and CDR2 YYNGEE. Trimming shortened V by 3 bases and J by 0 bases, and 7 bases separated the two germline ends. The chain's CDR3 is CASSAVVSGNTIYF. CDR3 sequence (DNA): TGTGCCAGCAGCGCTGTCGTCTCTGGAAACACCATATATTTT.

The rearrangement joins TRBV10-3 to TRBJ2-5; D not resolved. V dropped 6 bases and J dropped 2 bases, with 13 bases sitting between them. CDR1 is ENHRY and CDR2 is SYGVKD in the germline V gene. The CDR3 extends over 14 amino acids. This CDR3 reads CAIRGPPLQETQYF. The CDR3 nucleotides are TGTGCCATCAGGGGCCCCCCTTTACAAGAGACCCAGTACTTC.

V and J are TRBV6-5 and TRBJ2-7, with a possible D match to TRBD1 (5 bases). The V end was cut by 6 bases, the J end by 5 bases, with 8 bases between. CDR1 MNHEY and CDR2 SVGAGI come from the germline V gene. This CDR3 contains 11 residues. CDR3 sequence: CASSRAHEQYF. The CDR3 nucleotides are TGTGCCAGCAGCAGGGCCCACGAGCAGTACTTC.

The V gene is TRBV5-6, the J gene TRBJ1-1, with a weak D call TRBD1 (5 bases). V dropped 0 bases and J dropped 1 base, with 7 bases sitting between them. This CDR3 is 14 amino acids long. Germline assignment: CDR1 SGHDT and CDR2 YYEEEE. CDR3 bases: TGTGCCAGCAGCTTGGACAGGAGGAACACTGAAGCTTTCTTT. Residues: CASSLDRRNTEAFF.

The chain links TRBV2 to TRBJ2-1; 11 nucleotides match TRBD2. Germline CDR1 and CDR2: SNHLY and FYNNEI. Losses at the gene ends were 6 bases for V and 6 bases for J; bases not matched to a gene: 7. This CDR3 has 15 residues. This chain's CDR3 is CASRAGTSGLNEQFF. DNA of the CDR3: TGTGCCAGCAGAGCCGGGACTAGCGGACTCAATGAGCAGTTCTTC.

The chain employs TRBV6-1 and TRBJ1-5; 7 bases fit TRBD1. Losses at the gene ends were 3 bases for V and 2 bases for J; bases not matched to a gene: 10. There are 17 residues in the CDR3. The V gene's germline CDR1 is MNHNS and CDR2 SASEGT. CDR3 DNA: TGTGCCAGCAGTGATCGGGTACAGGGGATGGGCAATCAGCCCCAGCATTTT. This encodes CASSDRVQGMGNQPQHF.

The chain is built from TRBV4-3 and TRBJ2-1; 7 nucleotides align to TRBD2. Germline V gene data show CDR1 as LGHNA and CDR2 as YSLEER. The CDR3 sequence is 16 residues long. The V gene end was trimmed by 1 base and the J gene end by 4 bases; junction bases not matched to a gene: 7. The CDR3, as DNA: TGCGCCAGCAGCCAAGGGTGGGAGGGCAAGTACAATGAGCAGTTCTTC. It codes for CASSQGWEGKYNEQFF.

This chain uses TRBV9 with TRBJ2-6, with D perhaps TRBD1 (5 bases). CDR3 size: 16 residues. Germline lookup yields CDR1 SGDLS and CDR2 YYNGEE. Trimming stripped 4 bases from V and 1 base from J, with 12 bases between. CDR3 sequence: CASSLWGASGANVLTF. The CDR3 DNA reads as TGTGCCAGCAGCCTCTGGGGCGCTTCTGGGGCCAACGTCCTGACTTTC.

This rearrangement joins TRBV7-8 to TRBJ2-7; 8 positions agree with TRBD2. The CDR3 contains 12 residues. Trimming removed 10 bases from V and 5 bases from J; junction bases left unmatched: 7. CDR1 and CDR2 (germline): SGHVS, FQNEAQ. This chain's CDR3 is CATRRGGDEQYF. CDR3 DNA: TGTGCCACCCGTCGGGGGGGCGACGAGCAGTACTTC.

This clone was found a few times. The germline gene is not matched at one end of the junction; a read error may be the cause. The gene calls are TRBV7-7 and TRBJ2-3; D is tentatively TRBD1 or TRBD2 (6 bases each). The CDR3 totals 14 residues. CDR1 SSHAT and CDR2 FNYEAQ come from the germline V gene (reference sequence). The CDR3 loop is CASSLEGGGDTQYF. The CDR3 nucleotides read TGTGCTAGCAGCTTAGAGGGGGGAGGAGATACGCAGTATTTT.